What follows are 21 T cell receptor beta chains derived from one specimen sequenced in a study of blood T cell repertoires in COVID-19. TCRdb's copy holds only in-frame clones and misses some; the assay was immunoSEQ multiplex PCR. Among some 60,000 clones listed, around 83% were seen once. Sequenced: peripheral blood. These receptors were obtained from a man between 50 and 59 years old with COVID-19, enrolled during active disease.

In nucleotides, the CDR3 is TGTGCCAGCAGTGCTCTAGCGGGGGGTACGCAGTATTTT. It is translated as CASSALAGGTQYF. The V call is TRBV2, the J call TRBJ2-3; 11 nucleotides align to TRBD2. Germline V gene lookup returns CDR1 SNHLY and CDR2 FYNNEI. This CDR3 is built from 13 residues. V dropped 4 bases and J dropped 8; count of bases not matched to a gene: 2. The full variable domain, completed using reference TRBV2 and TRBJ2-3, is EPEVTQTPSHQVTQMGQEVILRCVPISNHLYFYWYRQILGQKVEFLVSFYNNEISEKSEIFDDQFSVERPDGSNFTLKIRSTKLEDSAMYFCASSALAGGTQYFGPGTRLTVL.

V usage is TRBV4-3 and J usage is TRBJ1-2; D uncertain. Trimming took off 2 bases at V and 4 bases at J, with 14 bases between the two ends. The CDR3 sequence is 15 residues long. The germline CDR1 and CDR2 sequences are LGHNA and YSLEER. CDR3 sequence reads: CASSQSKNSPYGYTF. The CDR3 DNA follows: TGCGCCAGCAGCCAATCGAAGAACAGTCCCTATGGCTACACCTTC.

This sequence joins TRBV7-2 and TRBJ2-3; 8 bases align to TRBD2. After removal of 5 bases from V and 2 bases from J, the junction contained 9 bases not matched to a gene. CDR3 length equals 16 residues. Germline V gives CDR1 SGHTA, CDR2 FQGNSA. The CDR3 region has the DNA TGTGCCAGCAGCCGCGGACTAGCCCAACACACAGATACGCAGTATTTT. Protein: CASSRGLAQHTDTQYF.

The chain carries TRBV5-4 and TRBJ2-7, with a possible D match to TRBD2 (6 bases). The V and J ends lost 4 bases and 4 bases respectively, with 21 bases between them. This CDR3 has 16 amino acids. Germline V gene lookup returns CDR1 SGHNT and CDR2 YYREEE (reference sequence). The DNA of the CDR3 is TGTGCCAGCAGCCCCGGGGAAGGGCAGGGAGGATACGAGCAGTACTTC. Translated, it gives CASSPGEGQGGYEQYF. The entire variable domain, with the rest obtained from reference TRBV5-4 and TRBJ2-7, is as follows: ETGVTQSPTHLIKTRGQQVTLRCSSQSGHNTVSWYQQALGQGPQFIFQYYREEENGRGNFPPRFSGLQFPNYSSELNVNALELDDSALYLCASSPGEGQGGYEQYFGPGTRLTVT.

This sequence joins TRBV4-3 and TRBJ1-3; D gene uncertain. Deletions cut 5 bases from V and 4 bases from J, with 15 bases between. This CDR3 region has 15 residues. Germline V gene sequence: CDR1 LGHNA, CDR2 YSLEER. DNA of the CDR3: TGCGCCAGCAGCTACAGCCCGGGGAAAGGAAACACCATATATTTT. It yields the protein CASSYSPGKGNTIYF.

This clone was observed a handful of times. V usage is TRBV19 and J usage is TRBJ2-5, with D possibly being TRBD1 (5 bases). This CDR3 spans 16 amino acids. V lost 6 bases and J lost 4, with 21 bases in between. CDR1 LNHDA and CDR2 SQIVND come from the germline V gene (reference sequence). DNA for the CDR3: TGTGCCAGTAGCAGCCCGCGGACAACCGGACGAGAGACCCAGTACTTC. This encodes CASSSPRTTGRETQYF.

The rearrangement links TRBV28 to TRBJ2-1; a possible D gene is TRBD2 (6 bases). Germline loops: CDR1 MDHEN, CDR2 SYDVKM. This CDR3 is 13 amino acids long. Trimming cost V 6 bases and J 6 bases, with 12 bases left between them. CDR3 region: CASSGTLPNEQFF. CDR3 sequence (DNA): TGTGCCAGCAGCGGGACTCTACCCAATGAGCAGTTCTTC.

This chain uses TRBV6-5 with TRBJ1-3; D not resolved. With 10 bases removed from V and 4 bases from J, the gap between germline ends came to 8 bases. Germline V lookup: CDR1 MNHEY, CDR2 SVGAGI. This CDR3 comprises 11 residues. CDR3 nucleotides: TGTGCCACCAGCCAAGGAAACACCATATATTTT. Residues: CATSQGNTIYF.

This clone was detected once. This chain joins TRBV7-2 and TRBJ2-1, with 8 bases aligning to TRBD2. Germline V CDR1 and CDR2: SGHTA, FQGNSA. Unmatched junction bases numbered 6, after V lost 2 bases and J lost 3 bases. This CDR3 has 16 amino acids. The CDR3: CASSLLGTRYYNEQFF. As DNA, the CDR3 is TGTGCCAGCAGCTTACTCGGGACTAGGTACTACAATGAGCAGTTCTTC.

Worth noting for this clone: The junction differs from germline at one of its ends, possibly a read error. The chain couples TRBV18 to TRBJ2-7, with 7 bases identical to TRBD2. CDR1 and CDR2 (germline): KGHSH, LQKENI. The length of the CDR3 is 16 residues. CDR3 region: CASAPGGGGSSSEQYF. The CDR3 DNA reads TGTGCCAGCGCACCGGGGGGAGGCGGGAGTTCTTCCGAGCAGTACTTC.

The rearrangement joins TRBV9 to TRBJ2-1; D ambiguous. The CDR3 length is 12 residues. The germline V and J ends were trimmed by 0 bases and 6 bases, with 4 bases remaining between them. Germline V lookup: CDR1 SGDLS, CDR2 YYNGEE. The DNA for the CDR3 is TGTGCCAGCAGCGTAGCAGGCAATGAGCAGTTCTTC. Its protein is CASSVAGNEQFF.

The chain joins TRBV28 to TRBJ1-2; D possibly corresponds to TRBD1 (6 bases). Germline loops: CDR1 MDHEN, CDR2 SYDVKM. CDR3 size: 15 residues. V shed 4 bases and J shed 0 bases, with 12 bases lying between them. This CDR3 reads CASSYTGRTNYGYTF. CDR3 sequence (DNA): TGTGCCAGCAGTTACACAGGGCGGACTAACTATGGCTACACCTTC.

V and J are TRBV7-8 and TRBJ2-3; D ambiguous. This CDR3 has 14 residues. Between the trimmed V and J ends, which lost 4 bases and 2 bases, there was a span of 10 bases. From germline, CDR1 is SGHVS and CDR2 FQNEAQ. This chain's CDR3 is CASSSSLITDTQYF. The CDR3 DNA reads as TGTGCCAGCAGCTCGTCCCTAATCACAGATACGCAGTATTTT.

This clone was counted between two and nine times. The CDR3 region has the DNA TGTGCCAGCAGCTTACAGGGGGGGTCTGGAAACACCATATATTTT. Its protein is CASSLQGGSGNTIYF. The chain recombines TRBV5-4 with TRBJ1-3; 8 nucleotides agree with TRBD1. The ends lost 2 bases at V and 1 base at J; junction bases unmatched: 2. CDR1 is SGHNT, CDR2 YYREEE, per germline (reference sequence). The CDR3 runs to 15 residues.

The rearrangement links TRBV28 to TRBJ1-4, with D perhaps TRBD1 (6 bases). Germline V gives CDR1 MDHEN, CDR2 SYDVKM. Trimming shortened V by 6 bases and J by 12 bases, and 14 bases separated the two germline ends. This CDR3 spans 12 amino acids. The DNA for the CDR3 is TGTGCCAGCAGGCAAACCAGGGGTGAACTGTTTTTT. Its protein is CASRQTRGELFF.

The rearrangement joins TRBV6-2 or TRBV6-3 to TRBJ2-5, with TRBD1 matching 9 bases. V gave up 5 bases and J gave up 5 bases; unmatched junction bases: 9. Germline V lookup: CDR1 MNHEY, CDR2 SVGEGT. The CDR3 extends over 15 amino acids. CDR3 sequence reads: CASSGRDRVRETQYF. Here the CDR3 DNA reads TGTGCCAGCAGTGGTCGGGACAGGGTAAGGGAGACCCAGTACTTC.

CDR3 sequence (DNA): TGTGCCAGCTCACCACAGGGGGCGTCTAACTATGGCTACACCTTC. Protein product: CASSPQGASNYGYTF. This sequence joins TRBV18 and TRBJ1-2; TRBD1 matches at 7 bases. V shed 1 base, J shed 0 bases, and the junction held 2 bases outside the gene matches. Germline lookup yields CDR1 KGHSH and CDR2 LQKENI. The CDR3 sequence is 15 residues long.

This rearrangement joins TRBV5-4 to TRBJ2-3, with TRBD2 identical over 7 bases. J gave up 4 bases and V 1 base, and 9 bases lay outside the gene matches. This CDR3 is 16 amino acids long. Per the germline V gene, CDR1 is SGHNT and CDR2 is YYREEE (reference sequence). The CDR3 region has the DNA TGTGCCAGCAGCTTGAGCGGGAATCCCCTCCCAGATACGCAGTATTTT. Its translation is CASSLSGNPLPDTQYF.

The chain has TRBV4-2 and TRBJ1-1; 10 bases agree with TRBD1. The V segment lost 2 bases and the J segment 5 bases; nucleotides outside the gene matches: 8. Germline CDR1 reads LGHNA; CDR2 reads YNFKEQ. This CDR3 region has 16 residues. The chain's CDR3 is CASSQLGGQGRTEAFF. The DNA for the CDR3 is TGTGCCAGCAGCCAATTGGGGGGACAGGGGCGGACTGAAGCTTTCTTT.

The rearrangement links TRBV4-1 to TRBJ2-3, with a possible D match to TRBD1 (5 bases). V lost 8 bases and J lost 2, with 11 bases in between. CDR1 is MGHRA and CDR2 is YSYEKL in the germline V gene. The CDR3 extends over 13 amino acids. The CDR3 region is CASRQGYTDTQYF. The DNA for the CDR3 is TGCGCCAGCCGGCAGGGATACACAGATACGCAGTATTTT.

The chain links TRBV6-5 to TRBJ2-5; 8 nucleotides agree with TRBD1. The trim removed 7 bases at V and 4 bases at J, leaving 8 bases unmatched. The length of the CDR3 is 14 residues. Per the germline V gene, CDR1 is MNHEY and CDR2 is SVGAGI. CDR3 in amino acids: CASTTGGTSETQYF. The CDR3 region has the DNA TGTGCCAGCACAACAGGGGGGACTTCAGAGACCCAGTACTTC.